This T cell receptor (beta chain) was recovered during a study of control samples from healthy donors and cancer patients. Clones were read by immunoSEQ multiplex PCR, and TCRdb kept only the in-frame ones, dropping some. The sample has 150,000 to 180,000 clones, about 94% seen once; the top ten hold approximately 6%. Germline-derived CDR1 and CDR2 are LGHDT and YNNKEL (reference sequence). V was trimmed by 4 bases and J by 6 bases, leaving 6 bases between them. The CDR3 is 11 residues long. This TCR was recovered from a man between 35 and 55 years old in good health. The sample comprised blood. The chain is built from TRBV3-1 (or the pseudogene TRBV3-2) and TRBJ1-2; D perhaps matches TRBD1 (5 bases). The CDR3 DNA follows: TGTGCCAGCAGCCGGGGGAATGGCTACACCTTC. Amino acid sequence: CASSRGNGYTF.